A selection of T cell receptor delta chains follows, all from one sample in a study of γδ T cells in repeated Plasmodium falciparum infection. TCRdb called clones anew from the multiplex PCR reads with CATT. The data contain approximately 53,000 delta-chain clones, 1.7% of them singletons. Material: gamma-delta T cells from blood. The receptors shown here come from a pool of human donors (malaria-infected and uninfected, not separated). Both conserved end residues are part of each CDR3. A D gene is named only where the DNA matches it firmly. The size field reads once, few, many, or a class for an expanded clone.

v_gene,j_gene,abundance,len,d_gene,CDR3aa,CDR3nt
TRDV3,TRDJ1,many,19,TRDD2,CALGPSYLNWPPSTDKLIF,TGTGCCTTGGGGCCTTCCTACCTGAATTGGCCACCATCCACCGATAAACTCATCTTT
TRDV3,TRDJ1,many,19,TRDD3,CAFSTFPKLGAWEADKLIF,TGTGCCTTTAGTACATTCCCGAAACTGGGGGCATGGGAAGCCGATAAACTCATCTTT
TRDV3,TRDJ1,many,20,TRDD3,CAIRRTNPWRGIRGTDKLIF,TGTGCCATAAGACGGACGAATCCCTGGAGGGGGATACGGGGCACCGATAAACTCATCTTT
TRDV1,TRDJ1,many,24,TRDD3,CALGELRWSQGGTGGYALTDKLIF,TGTGCTCTTGGGGAACTAAGGTGGTCGCAAGGGGGTACTGGGGGATACGCTCTCACCGATAAACTCATCTTT
TRDV1,TRDJ1,many,14,-,CALGAPLYTDKLIF,TGTGCTCTTGGAGCACCGTTATACACCGATAAACTCATCTTT
TRDV1,TRDJ1,many,25,-,CALGELRRGRSYVCTGDPSTDKLIF,TGTGCTCTTGGGGAACTACGCCGGGGCCGTTCCTACGTCTGTACTGGGGATCCGAGTACCGATAAACTCATCTTT
TRDV1,TRDJ1,many,25,TRDD3,CALGEIGDEYFLPYWGFSYTDKLIF,TGTGCTCTTGGGGAAATTGGCGATGAGTACTTCCTTCCGTACTGGGGGTTCTCGTACACCGATAAACTCATCTTT
TRDV1,TRDJ1,many,21,TRDD3,CALGELPSGGFPPLLTDKLIF,TGTGCTCTTGGGGAACTCCCCTCCGGGGGATTTCCTCCCCTTTTGACCGATAAACTCATCTTT
TRDV1,TRDJ1,many,23,TRDD3,CALGELGARPYGAGGYAGDKLIF,TGTGCTCTTGGGGAACTAGGAGCACGGCCCTACGGCGCCGGGGGATACGCGGGCGATAAACTCATCTTT
TRDV1,TRDJ1,many,20,TRDD3,CALGGSSHWGIRVHTDKLIF,TGTGCTCTTGGGGGAAGCTCTCACTGGGGGATACGCGTGCACACCGATAAACTCATCTTT
TRDV1,TRDJ1,many,24,TRDD3,CALGELRWSQGGTGGYALTDKLIF,TGTGCTCTTGGGGAACTAAGGTGGTCGCAAGGGGGTACTGGGGGATACGCTCTCACTGATAAACTCATCTTT
TRDV1,TRDJ1,many,18,TRDD3,CALGEPSELGTGGWRLIF,TGTGCTCTTGGGGAACCGTCGGAACTTGGGACTGGGGGATGGAGACTCATCTTT
TRDV1,TRDJ1,many,17,TRDD3,CALGEPSGGSHTDKLIF,TGTGCTCTTGGGGAACCTTCAGGGGGATCCCACACCGATAAACTCATCTTT